The 32 T cell receptor beta chains given below trace back to one sample, sequenced in a study of blood T cell repertoires in COVID-19. Measured with immunoSEQ multiplex PCR; TCRdb has only the in-frame clones, and not every one. The sample carries 100,000 to 150,000 clones, about 93% recorded once. Material: peripheral blood. These receptors were taken from a man aged 50 to 60 with COVID-19, enrolled during active disease.

The rearrangement links TRBV3-1 (or the pseudogene TRBV3-2) to TRBJ1-1; the D gene is possibly TRBD1 (5 bases). The CDR3 is made up of 12 amino acids. V gave up 4 bases and J gave up 4 bases, with 7 bases separating them. Per germline, CDR1 LGHDT and CDR2 YNNKEL (reference sequence). CDR3 region: CASSPGPTEAFF. In nucleotides, the CDR3 is TGTGCCAGCAGCCCAGGGCCCACTGAAGCTTTCTTT.

The CDR3 here is CASSPGLEGEQYF. CDR3 nucleotide sequence: TGTGCCAGCAGCCCAGGACTAGAGGGCGAGCAGTACTTC. The chain uses TRBV6-2 or TRBV6-3 and TRBJ2-7, with TRBD2 matching 7 bases. Germline CDR1 is MNHEY and CDR2 is SVGEGT. The CDR3 has 13 residues. Trimming cost V 6 bases and J 6 bases; bases outside gene matches: 8.

CDR3 protein: CASSSRGHEQYV. The CDR3 region has the DNA TGTGCCAGCAGCTCCAGGGGCCACGAGCAGTACGTC. The chain couples TRBV6-2 or TRBV6-3 to TRBJ2-7; possible D gene TRBD1, 6 bases. Germline V gene data show CDR1 as MNHEY and CDR2 as SVGEGT. CDR3 length: 12 amino acids. V gave up 6 bases and J gave up 5 bases, with 11 bases separating them.

V is TRBV18 and J is TRBJ2-7, with 7 bases lining up with TRBD1. The germline V gene encodes CDR1 KGHSH and CDR2 LQKENI. V lost 0 bases and J lost 0; bases outside the gene matches: 5. The CDR3 loop spans 16 amino acids. The CDR3 sequence is CASSPPLQGFSYEQYF. The CDR3 nucleotides read TGTGCCAGCTCACCACCGTTACAGGGGTTCTCCTACGAGCAGTACTTC.

The CDR3 sequence is CASSWTGNEQYV. The CDR3 nucleotides are TGTGCCAGCAGCTGGACAGGAAACGAGCAGTACGTC. The chain uses TRBV6-2 or TRBV6-3 and TRBJ2-7; 7 bases match TRBD1. V dropped 6 bases and J dropped 5; count of bases not matched to a gene: 4. The germline CDR1 and CDR2 sequences are MNHEY and SVGEGT. The CDR3 length is 12 residues.

The rearrangement joins TRBV18 to TRBJ2-2, with 10 bases fitting TRBD1. CDR3 length: 16 residues. V lost 1 base, J lost 4 bases, and 3 bases stayed unmatched. Germline CDR1 and CDR2: KGHSH and LQKENI. CDR3: CASSPRDRGFTGELFF. CDR3 nucleotides: TGTGCCAGCTCACCACGGGACAGGGGTTTCACCGGGGAGCTGTTTTTT. Based on the CDR3 plus reference TRBV18 and TRBJ2-2, the full variable domain is NAGVMQNPRHLVRRRGQEARLRCSPMKGHSHVYWYRQLPEEGLKFMVYLQKENIIDESGMPKERFSAEFPKEGPSILRIQQVVRGDSAAYFCASSPRDRGFTGELFFGEGSRLTVL.

The chain employs TRBV29-1 and TRBJ2-2, with D possibly being TRBD1 (5 bases). This CDR3 has 13 amino acids. With 7 bases removed from V and 0 bases from J, the gap between germline ends came to 9 bases. The germline V gene encodes CDR1 SQVTM and CDR2 ANQGSEA. The CDR3 region is CSADSANTGELFF. CDR3 sequence (DNA): TGCAGCGCCGACAGCGCGAACACCGGGGAGCTGTTTTTT.

This clone was seen a single time. V usage is TRBV5-1 and J usage is TRBJ2-2, with TRBD2 matching over 11 bases. The ends lost 7 bases at V and 4 bases at J; junction bases unmatched: 3. CDR1 is SGHRS and CDR2 is YFSETQ in the germline V gene. The CDR3 runs to 14 residues. The CDR3 region has the DNA TGCGCCAGCTCGACTAGCGGGGCCACCGGGGAGCTGTTTTTT. This encodes CASSTSGATGELFF.

V gene TRBV24-1 combines with J gene TRBJ2-1, with TRBD2 matching 14 bases. Germline CDR1 KGHDR, CDR2 SFDVKD. CDR3 size: 17 residues. The trim removed 4 bases at V and 7 bases at J, leaving 8 bases unmatched. The CDR3 DNA reads as TGTGCCACCAGTGACCCCGCCCGGACTAGCGGGAGGAATGAGCAGTTCTTC. The encoded protein is CATSDPARTSGRNEQFF.

The V call is TRBV3-1 (or the pseudogene TRBV3-2), the J call TRBJ2-7; possible D gene TRBD1, 5 bases. Germline CDR1 and CDR2: LGHDT and YNNKEL (reference sequence). V was cut by 0 bases and J by 4 bases, with 13 bases left in between. CDR3 length equals 15 residues. DNA for the CDR3: TGTGCCAGCAGCCAAGACTGGCGCAAGGGGTACGAGCAGTACTTC. It specifies CASSQDWRKGYEQYF.

The CDR3 nucleotides read TGTGCCTGGAGCGCCGGGGGCACTGAAGCTTTCTTT. Protein product: CAWSAGGTEAFF. The V call is TRBV30, the J call TRBJ1-1, with a weak D call TRBD1 (5 bases). V lost 3 bases and J 4 bases, leaving 9 bases between the germline ends. Germline-derived CDR1 and CDR2 are GTSNPN and SVGIG (reference sequence). This CDR3 comprises 12 residues. Supplemented by reference TRBV30 and TRBJ1-1, the full variable domain reads SQTIHQWPATLVQPVGSPLSLECTVEGTSNPNLYWYRQAAGRGLQLLFYSVGIGQISSEVPQNLSASRPQDRQFILSSKKLLLSDSGFYLCAWSAGGTEAFFGQGTRLTVV.

This clone appeared a single time. The V call is TRBV10-2, the J call TRBJ1-1; 7 bases agree with TRBD1. The CDR3 loop spans 14 amino acids. J lost 5 bases, V lost 6 bases, and 9 bases had no gene match. Germline CDR1 is WSHSY and CDR2 is SAAADI. CDR3 region: CASRVGGQGTEAFF. The DNA of the CDR3 is TGCGCCAGCAGAGTAGGGGGCCAGGGAACTGAAGCTTTCTTT.

The J gene is TRBJ2-5, the V gene TRBV3-1 (or the pseudogene TRBV3-2); 10 positions match TRBD2. Germline V gene sequence: CDR1 LGHDT, CDR2 YNNKEL (reference sequence). The CDR3 spans 15 residues. With 1 base clipped from V and 4 bases from J, the junction kept 3 bases outside the gene matches. This CDR3 is CASSQASGRPETQYF. The CDR3, as DNA: TGTGCCAGCAGCCAAGCTAGCGGGAGACCAGAGACCCAGTACTTC.

DNA for the CDR3: TGTGCCAGCAGTGACTCGCCAGACGAGGGAGGTACAACTAATGAAAAACTGTTTTTT. It specifies CASSDSPDEGGTTNEKLFF. The V gene is TRBV6-4, the J gene TRBJ1-4, with no clear D. Germline V CDR1 and CDR2: MRHNA, SNTAGT. Trimming removed 0 bases at V and 0 bases at J, with 17 bases between. This CDR3 spans 19 amino acids.

This chain links TRBV7-2 with TRBJ2-3; 10 bases align to TRBD2. Trimming at V came to 4 bases and at J to 10 bases, leaving 2 bases not matched to a gene. The CDR3 is 12 amino acids. Germline assignment: CDR1 SGHTA and CDR2 FQGNSA. CDR3 in DNA: TGTGCCAGCAGCTGGACTAGCGGCGCGCAGTATTTT. It encodes CASSWTSGAQYF.

V gene TRBV6-2 or TRBV6-3 combines with J gene TRBJ2-5; TRBD2 might be the D (5 bases). Germline CDR1 and CDR2: MNHEY and SVGEGT. The CDR3 is 13 residues long. V was pared by 3 bases and J by 5 bases, with 10 bases between. The CDR3 nucleotides are TGTGCCAGCAGTTATGGCGGGCGGGAGACCCAGTACTTC. Protein product: CASSYGGRETQYF.

The chain carries TRBV20-1 and TRBJ2-7, with D uncertain. CDR3 length equals 11 residues. Germline lookup yields CDR1 DFQATT and CDR2 SNEGSKA (reference sequence). V lost 1 base, J lost 4 bases, and 5 bases lay in between. The CDR3 DNA reads TGCAGTGCTAGAGGGGCATACGAGCAGTACTTC. As protein: CSARGAYEQYF.

This chain links TRBV19 with TRBJ2-7, with D perhaps TRBD1 (6 bases). Germline-derived CDR1 and CDR2 are LNHDA and SQIVND (reference sequence). Trimming left V 5 bases short and J 3 bases short, with 17 bases between. The CDR3 spans 15 residues. DNA for the CDR3: TGTGCCAGTAGTCCACAGGGACAATCCCACTACGAGCAGTACTTC. This gives the protein CASSPQGQSHYEQYF. The complete variable domain, with remaining parts taken from reference TRBV19 and TRBJ2-7, reads DGGITQSPKYLFRKEGQNVTLSCEQNLNHDAMYWYRQDPGQGLRLIYYSQIVNDFQKGDIAEGYSVSREKKESFPLTVTSAQKNPTAFYLCASSPQGQSHYEQYFGPGTRLTVT.

This clone has only a few counts. The gene calls are TRBV7-9 and TRBJ2-2; 10 bases line up with TRBD1. V lost 6 bases, J lost 2 bases, and 9 bases stayed unmatched. Germline V gene sequence: CDR1 SEHNR, CDR2 FQNEAQ (reference sequence). CDR3 length equals 17 residues. CDR3 nucleotide sequence: TGTGCCAGCAGACAAGGACAGGGGGAGGGAAACACCGGGGAGCTGTTTTTT. Protein sequence: CASRQGQGEGNTGELFF.

The CDR3 sequence is CASSPRREGRETQYF. As DNA, the CDR3 is TGTGCCAGCAGCCCGAGGCGGGAGGGGCGAGAGACCCAGTACTTC. This rearrangement joins TRBV28 to TRBJ2-5; TRBD2 aligns across 9 bases. With 6 bases clipped from V and 4 bases from J, the junction kept 9 bases outside the gene matches. CDR3 length equals 15 residues. Germline CDR1 and CDR2: MDHEN and SYDVKM.

The chain carries TRBV6-5 and TRBJ1-1; D remains unclear. CDR1 is MNHEY and CDR2 is SVGAGI in the germline V gene. V lost 7 bases and J lost 0, with 15 bases in between. This CDR3 contains 15 residues. The DNA of the CDR3 is TGTGCCAGCATAAGAAAGACAAACATGAACACTGAAGCTTTCTTT. Protein sequence: CASIRKTNMNTEAFF.

The chain employs TRBV12-3 or TRBV12-4 and TRBJ2-1, with D possibly matching TRBD1 (5 bases). Deletions cut 1 base from V and 7 bases from J, with 8 bases between. The CDR3 length is 13 residues. The chain's CDR3 is CASSLVGANEQFF. The CDR3 DNA sequence: TGTGCCAGCAGTTTAGTAGGGGCTAATGAGCAGTTCTTC.

This clone occurred once. This chain connects TRBV9 to TRBJ2-7; 7 nucleotides match TRBD1. The CDR3 is made up of 14 amino acids. From germline, CDR1 is SGDLS and CDR2 YYNGEE. V shed 0 bases, J shed 1 base, and the junction held 1 base outside the gene matches. CDR3 sequence reads: CASSVGGQSYEQYF. DNA of the CDR3: TGTGCCAGCAGCGTAGGGGGACAGTCCTACGAGCAGTACTTC.

J is TRBJ2-1 and V is TRBV7-3, with a weak D call TRBD2 (6 bases). V was trimmed by 5 bases and J by 9 bases, leaving 11 bases between them. Germline lookup yields CDR1 SGHTA and CDR2 FQGTGA. CDR3 length: 12 amino acids. In DNA, the CDR3 is TGTGCCAGCAGCGTCCAGGGAGGTGAGCAGTTCTTC. Its translation is CASSVQGGEQFF. The full variable domain, with the rest looked up from reference TRBV7-3 and TRBJ2-1, is GAGVSQTPSNKVTEKGKYVELRCDPISGHTALYWYRQSLGQGPEFLIYFQGTGAADDSGLPNDRFFAVRPEGSVSTLKIQRTERGDSAVYLCASSVQGGEQFFGPGTRLTVL.

The J gene is TRBJ2-7, the V gene TRBV7-2, with 8 bases that match TRBD1. There are 14 residues in the CDR3. The germline CDR1 and CDR2 sequences are SGHTA and FQGNSA. The trim removed 6 bases at V and 2 bases at J, leaving 6 bases unmatched. The CDR3 reads CASRVQGQAYEQYF. The DNA of the CDR3 is TGTGCCAGCAGGGTTCAGGGACAGGCCTACGAGCAGTACTTC.

The rearrangement joins TRBV5-8 to TRBJ2-1; D gene uncertain. In germline, CDR1 is SGHTS, CDR2 YDEGEE. V dropped 1 base and J dropped 7 bases, with 12 bases sitting between them. The CDR3 runs 14 residues. The CDR3 DNA is TGTGCCAGCAGCTTGTTATCCAGGAAAAATGAGCAGTTCTTC. This gives the protein CASSLLSRKNEQFF.

The chain is built from TRBV7-9 and TRBJ2-7; D uncertain. The CDR3 spans 13 residues. CDR1 is SEHNR and CDR2 is FQNEAQ in the germline V gene (reference sequence). Trimming took 5 bases from V and 2 from J, leaving 10 bases between them. The DNA for the CDR3 is TGTGCCAGCAGCGAGACTCCGACCTACGAGCAGTACTTC. It specifies CASSETPTYEQYF.

V and J are TRBV7-9 and TRBJ2-2; TRBD1 agrees at 8 bases. This CDR3 comprises 15 residues. Germline CDR1 is SEHNR and CDR2 is FQNEAQ (reference sequence). Trimming took 7 bases from V and 1 from J; bases not matched to a gene: 5. The CDR3 sequence is CASNTGTGNTGELFF. In nucleotides, the CDR3 is TGTGCCAGCAACACCGGGACAGGGAACACCGGGGAGCTGTTTTTT.

The chain joins TRBV5-6 to TRBJ2-2, with TRBD2 matching 12 bases. There are 17 residues in the CDR3. The germline gives CDR1 SGHDT, CDR2 YYEEEE. The junction had 11 bases not matched to a gene; V was cut back by 4 bases and J by 7 bases. Written as DNA, the CDR3 is TGTGCCAGCAGCCTAAGGACTAGCGGGGTTCATATCGGGGAGCTGTTTTTT. Its translation is CASSLRTSGVHIGELFF.

The rearrangement joins TRBV9 to TRBJ1-3, with 8 bases matching TRBD1. The CDR3 extends over 14 amino acids. Germline CDR1 reads SGDLS; CDR2 reads YYNGEE. Germline trimming cut 5 bases from V and 3 bases from J; bases unmatched to any gene: 4. The CDR3 coding sequence is TGTGCCAGCAGTGTCGGACAGGGTGGAAACACCATATATTTT. Translated, it gives CASSVGQGGNTIYF.

The CDR3, as DNA: TGTGCCAGCAGTTACGGGCAGAGGAACACTGAAGCTTTCTTT. Protein sequence: CASSYGQRNTEAFF. The genes are TRBV6-5 and TRBJ1-1; no firm D call. The ends were cut back, 2 bases at V and 1 base at J, with 8 bases in the middle. The CDR3 is 14 amino acids. Germline CDR1 reads MNHEY; CDR2 reads SVGAGI.

J is TRBJ2-2 and V is TRBV28; maybe TRBD2 (5 bases). This CDR3 is built from 15 residues. With 1 base removed from V and 3 bases from J, the gap between germline ends came to 9 bases. Germline CDR1 MDHEN, CDR2 SYDVKM. The CDR3 DNA follows: TGTGCCAGCAGTTTATTAACCGGGGACACCGGGGAGCTGTTTTTT. This encodes CASSLLTGDTGELFF.